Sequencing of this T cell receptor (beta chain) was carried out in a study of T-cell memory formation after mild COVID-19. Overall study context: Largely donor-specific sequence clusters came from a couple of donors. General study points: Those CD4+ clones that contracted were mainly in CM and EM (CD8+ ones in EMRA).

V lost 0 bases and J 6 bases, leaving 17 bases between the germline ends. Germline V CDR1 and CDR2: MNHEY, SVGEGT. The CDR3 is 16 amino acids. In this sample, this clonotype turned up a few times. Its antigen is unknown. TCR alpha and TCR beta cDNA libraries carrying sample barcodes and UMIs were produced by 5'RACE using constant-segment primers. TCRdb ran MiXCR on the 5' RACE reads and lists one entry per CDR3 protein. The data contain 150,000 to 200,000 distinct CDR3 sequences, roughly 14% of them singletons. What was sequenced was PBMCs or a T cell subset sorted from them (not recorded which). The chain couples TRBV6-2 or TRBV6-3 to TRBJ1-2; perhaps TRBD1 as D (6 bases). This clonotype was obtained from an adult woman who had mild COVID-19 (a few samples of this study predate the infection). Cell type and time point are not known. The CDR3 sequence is CASSYSMATGTNGYTF. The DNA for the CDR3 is TGTGCCAGCAGTTACTCGATGGCCACAGGGACCAATGGCTACACCTTC.